One T cell receptor (beta chain) is described in this entry. Its antigen is currently unknown. The data originate from a study of CD4 T cells in relation to SARS-CoV-2 and coronaviruses. Study-level information: Shared crossreactive spike epitopes were mapped to their HLA restriction. Study outcomes and limitations: SARS-CoV-2-driven expansion was significantly weaker in crossreactive than monoreactive clones.

Clones were read by immunoSEQ multiplex PCR, and TCRdb kept only the in-frame ones, dropping some. This table has 30,000 or so clones, roughly 70% appearing once. Germline V gene sequence: CDR1 LGHNA, CDR2 YNFKEQ. The junction had 11 bases not matched to a gene; V was cut back by 3 bases and J by 3 bases. There are 17 residues in the CDR3. CD4+ T cells from unexposed donors were obtained before the COVID-19 pandemic (2011-2018). CD4+ T cells were isolated from the cells after around 11 days of culture. Testing used SARS-CoV-2 S/N and four cold-coronavirus spikes on unexposed-donor CD4+ T cells, cells permitting. On days 3 and 7, cultures got half fresh IL-2 medium.

The clonotype was recovered from a human donor in good health. The chain carries TRBV4-2 and TRBJ2-7, with 10 nucleotides matching TRBD1. The sample comprised CD4+ T cells from PBMCs, cultured in vitro. CDR3 region: CASSHQVGRDRGYEQYF. CDR3 in DNA: TGTGCCAGCAGCCATCAGGTAGGCCGGGACAGGGGCTACGAGCAGTACTTC.